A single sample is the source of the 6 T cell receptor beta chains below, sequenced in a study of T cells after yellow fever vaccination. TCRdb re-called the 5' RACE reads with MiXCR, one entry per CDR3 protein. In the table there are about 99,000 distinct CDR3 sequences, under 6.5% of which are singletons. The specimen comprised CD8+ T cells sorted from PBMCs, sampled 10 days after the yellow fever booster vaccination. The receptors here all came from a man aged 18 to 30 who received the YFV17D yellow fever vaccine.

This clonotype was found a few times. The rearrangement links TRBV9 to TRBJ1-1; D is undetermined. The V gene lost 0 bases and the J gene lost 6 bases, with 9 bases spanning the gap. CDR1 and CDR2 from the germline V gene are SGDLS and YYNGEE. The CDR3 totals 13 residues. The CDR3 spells CASSVDGVAEAFF. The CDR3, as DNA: TGTGCCAGCAGCGTAGACGGAGTTGCTGAAGCTTTCTTT.

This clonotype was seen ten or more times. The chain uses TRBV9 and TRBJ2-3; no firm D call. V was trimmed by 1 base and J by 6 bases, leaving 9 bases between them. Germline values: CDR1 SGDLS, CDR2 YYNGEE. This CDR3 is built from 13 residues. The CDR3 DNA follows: TGTGCCAGCAGCGTAACGTCTACGGATACGCAGTATTTT. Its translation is CASSVTSTDTQYF.

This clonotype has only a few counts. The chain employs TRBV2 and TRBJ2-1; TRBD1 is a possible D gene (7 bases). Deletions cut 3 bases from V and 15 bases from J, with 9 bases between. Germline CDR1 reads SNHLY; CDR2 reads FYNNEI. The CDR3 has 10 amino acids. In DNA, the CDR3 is TGTGCCAGCAGTGACAGGGGGGTGTTCTTC. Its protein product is CASSDRGVFF.

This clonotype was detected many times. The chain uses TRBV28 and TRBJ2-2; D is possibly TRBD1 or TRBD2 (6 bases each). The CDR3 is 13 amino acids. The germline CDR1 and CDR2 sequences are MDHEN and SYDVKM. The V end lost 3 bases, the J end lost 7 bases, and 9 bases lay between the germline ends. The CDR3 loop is CASSFGGDGELFF. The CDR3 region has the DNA TGTGCCAGCAGTTTCGGGGGCGACGGGGAGCTGTTTTTT.

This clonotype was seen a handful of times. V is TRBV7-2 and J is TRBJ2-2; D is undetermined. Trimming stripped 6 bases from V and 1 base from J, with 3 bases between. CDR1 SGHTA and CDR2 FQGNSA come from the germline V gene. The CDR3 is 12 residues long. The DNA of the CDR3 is TGTGCCAGCAGAGAGAACACCGGGGAGCTGTTTTTT. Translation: CASRENTGELFF.

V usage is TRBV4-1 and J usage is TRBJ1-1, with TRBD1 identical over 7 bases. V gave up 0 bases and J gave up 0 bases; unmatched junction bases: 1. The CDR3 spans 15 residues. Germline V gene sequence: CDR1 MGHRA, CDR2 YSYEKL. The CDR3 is CASSQDTGVNTEAFF. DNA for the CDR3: TGCGCCAGCAGCCAAGATACAGGGGTGAACACTGAAGCTTTCTTT.